Listed below are T cell receptor beta chains from one sample, sequenced in a study of T cell repertoires in cytomegalovirus infection. Their recognized antigens are unknown. Each CDR3 protein is one row after TCRdb ran MiXCR on the reads. The sample shows around 710,000 distinct CDR3 sequences, 25% to 35% of them seen only once. This specimen consisted of cultured CD8+ T cells from PBMCs, obtained from culture after CMV antigen stimulation. These receptor sequences come from a human donor in good health (CMV status not recorded). Some clones in this sample may be carry-over from other donors' samples. CDR3s include the opening cysteine and the closing phenylalanine or tryptophan. The D gene is left open where the match is weak. Where a row states a size, it is once, few, many or the class of an expanded clone; other rows omit it.

TRBJ2-2 | TRBV7-6 | many | 14 | . | CASSLGLSTGELFF | TGTGCCAGCAGCTTGGGACTTTCCACCGGGGAGCTGTTTTTT
TRBJ1-2 | TRBV2 | once | 14 | . | CASVPGPLDYGYTF | TGTGCCAGCGTCCCGGGGCCCTTAGACTATGGCTACACCTTC
TRBJ1-1 | TRBV7-2 | many | 14 | . | CASSSGHLNTEAFF | TGTGCCAGCAGCTCGGGACATTTGAACACTGAAGCTTTCTTT
TRBJ1-5 | TRBV25-1 | few | 14 | TRBD1 | CASSEEGANQPQHF | TGTGCCAGCAGTGAAGAGGGGGCAAATCAGCCCCAGCATTTT
TRBJ1-5 | TRBV19 | few | 19 | . | CASSIASSHRAMRNQPQHF | TGTGCCAGTAGTATAGCTTCCTCACACAGGGCAATGCGCAATCAGCCCCAGCATTTT
TRBJ1-5 | TRBV4-1 | . | 16 | . | CASSQEEYDRDQPQHF | TGCGCCAGCAGCCAAGAAGAATACGATCGTGATCAGCCCCAGCATTTT
TRBJ1-1 | TRBV14 | . | 15 | . | CASSQEESGVAEAFF | TGTGCCAGCAGCCAAGAGGAGAGCGGAGTGGCTGAAGCTTTCTTT
TRBJ2-5 | TRBV14 | few | 16 | TRBD1 | CASSTRTGGTGETQYF | TGTGCCAGCAGCACCCGGACAGGGGGGACGGGAGAGACCCAGTACTTC
TRBJ2-3 | TRBV6-1 | many | 14 | . | CASSEDKGTDTQYF | TGTGCCAGCAGTGAAGATAAGGGGACAGATACGCAGTATTTT
TRBJ1-6 | TRBV7-3 | . | 15 | . | CASSSIGGGNSPLHF | TGTGCCAGCAGCTCCATTGGGGGAGGGAATTCACCCCTCCACTTT
TRBJ2-1 | TRBV6-6 | . | 16 | . | CASSYSLTGPYNEQFF | TGTGCCAGCAGTTACTCACTCACAGGTCCCTACAATGAGCAGTTCTTC
TRBJ2-5 | TRBV7-6 | . | 12 | TRBD2 | CASSLGLAGLNF | TGTGCCAGCAGCTTAGGGCTAGCGGGTCTTAACTTC
TRBJ2-5 | TRBV20-1 | . | 17 | TRBD2 | CSADPYRLAGEKETQYF | TGCAGTGCCGACCCCTACCGACTAGCGGGGGAAAAAGAGACCCAGTACTTC
TRBJ2-2 | TRBV7-3 | many | 14 | . | CASSLEGAAGELFF | TGTGCCAGCAGCTTGGAGGGGGCTGCCGGGGAGCTGTTTTTT
TRBJ1-6 | TRBV19 | . | 13 | . | CASSIVRGSPLHF | TGTGCCAGTAGTATCGTCAGGGGCTCACCCCTCCACTTT
TRBJ1-4 | TRBV27 | . | 15 | . | CASSPARGVNEKLFF | TGTGCCAGCAGTCCGGCACGGGGTGTTAATGAAAAACTGTTTTTT
TRBJ1-3 | TRBV25-1 | . | 14 | . | CASSERNGGNTIYF | TGTGCCAGCAGTGAACGGAACGGGGGAAACACCATATATTTT
TRBJ1-2 | TRBV6-6 | . | 13 | . | CASLLGPNYGYTF | TGTGCCAGCCTCTTAGGCCCTAACTATGGCTACACCTTC
TRBJ1-1 | TRBV7-6 | . | 13 | . | CASLTARGTEAFF | TGTGCCAGCCTTACCGCACGGGGCACTGAAGCTTTCTTT
TRBJ1-1 | TRBV10-3 | . | 14 | . | CAIGGGPQNTEAFF | TGTGCCATCGGGGGGGGACCGCAGAACACTGAAGCTTTCTTT
TRBJ2-1 | TRBV4-1 | . | 16 | TRBD1 | CASSHPGQGAEDEQFF | TGCGCCAGCAGCCATCCAGGACAGGGGGCGGAAGATGAGCAGTTCTTC
TRBJ1-2 | TRBV4-1 | . | 14 | . | CASSQEGGEVGYTF | TGCGCCAGCAGCCAAGAAGGCGGGGAGGTTGGCTACACCTTC
TRBJ1-6 | TRBV7-9 | few | 15 | . | CASSLPDSRTAPLHF | TGTGCCAGCAGCTTACCGGACTCTCGAACAGCACCCCTCCACTTT
TRBJ2-2 | TRBV10-2 | . | 16 | . | CASIPSSGQNTGELFF | TGCGCCAGCATCCCCTCGTCGGGACAGAACACCGGGGAGCTGTTTTTT
TRBJ2-2 | TRBV10-3 | many | 16 | . | CAISEVGESNTGELFF | TGTGCCATCAGTGAAGTGGGGGAATCGAACACCGGGGAGCTGTTTTTT
TRBJ2-1 | TRBV7-9 | . | 13 | . | CASSLSGANEQFF | TGTGCCAGCAGCCTCTCTGGGGCCAATGAGCAGTTCTTC
TRBJ1-1 | TRBV6-6 | few | 15 | . | CASSSPVGLNTEAFF | TGTGCCAGCAGTTCCCCAGTAGGGTTGAACACTGAAGCTTTCTTT
TRBJ1-2 | TRBV12-3/TRBV12-4 | few | 12 | . | CASSLQRYGYTF | TGTGCCAGCAGTTTGCAGCGCTATGGCTACACCTTC
TRBJ2-5 | TRBV7-9 | many | 14 | . | CASSWPGQKETQYF | TGTGCCAGCAGCTGGCCCGGACAGAAAGAGACCCAGTACTTC
TRBJ1-1 | TRBV28 | few | 15 | . | CASSSRRGVNTEAFF | TGTGCCAGCAGTTCGAGGAGGGGCGTGAACACTGAAGCTTTCTTT
TRBJ1-5 | TRBV19 | . | 17 | TRBD1 | CASSTWGQGPTDQPQHF | TGTGCCAGTAGTACCTGGGGACAGGGGCCTACGGATCAGCCCCAGCATTTT
TRBJ1-2 | TRBV6-1 | . | 12 | . | CASSEGGVGYTF | TGTGCCAGCAGTGAAGGAGGGGTCGGCTACACCTTC
TRBJ2-3 | TRBV7-9 | few | 17 | TRBD2 | CASSLPILAGEVDTQYF | TGTGCCAGCAGCTTACCAATACTAGCGGGGGAGGTGGATACGCAGTATTTT
TRBJ1-2 | TRBV7-9 | . | 16 | TRBD1 | CASSVTGDLANYGYTF | TGTGCCAGCAGCGTGACAGGGGACCTAGCTAACTATGGCTACACCTTC
TRBJ1-1 | TRBV7-2 | many | 14 | . | CASSPVGGRTEAFF | TGTGCCAGCAGCCCAGTGGGGGGTCGGACTGAAGCTTTCTTT
TRBJ2-1 | TRBV28 | . | 14 | TRBD2 | CASIKKRGRYEQFF | TGTGCCAGCATCAAAAAGCGGGGCCGCTATGAGCAGTTCTTC
TRBJ2-3 | TRBV6-6 | few | 11 | . | CASRGPKRVDF | TGTGCCAGCAGGGGACCTAAACGCGTGGATTTT
TRBJ2-7 | TRBV28 | . | 16 | TRBD1 | CASSSPTGIHSYEQYF | TGTGCCAGCAGTTCTCCGACAGGGATCCACTCCTACGAGCAGTACTTC
TRBJ1-5 | TRBV7-2 | many | 19 | TRBD1 | CASSLAPDRSLYSNQPQHF | TGTGCCAGCAGCTTAGCTCCGGACAGGAGCCTCTATAGCAATCAGCCCCAGCATTTT
TRBJ2-7 | TRBV12-5 | many | 14 | . | CASGLVTEAYEQYF | TGTGCTAGTGGTTTGGTCACAGAAGCCTACGAGCAGTACTTC
TRBJ2-3 | TRBV6-2/TRBV6-3 | once | 12 | TRBD2 | CASKTSRHTQYF | TGTGCCAGCAAGACTAGCCGTCATACGCAGTATTTT
TRBJ2-1 | TRBV7-6 | . | 14 | . | CASSVRTVGNEQFF | TGTGCCAGCAGCGTCAGGACGGTGGGGAATGAGCAGTTCTTC
TRBJ1-1 | TRBV5-6 | once | 16 | . | CGSSPGAWNGNTEAFF | TGTGGCAGCAGCCCCGGCGCGTGGAATGGGAACACTGAAGCTTTCTTT
TRBJ2-4 | TRBV7-9 | . | 12 | . | CASRGPDRGQYF | TGTGCCAGCAGGGGGCCGGACCGGGGTCAGTACTTC
TRBJ2-3 | TRBV2 | . | 11 | . | CATVLTDTQYF | TGTGCCACCGTGCTAACAGATACGCAGTATTTT
TRBJ1-5 | TRBV7-8 | many | 16 | . | CASSLERRVAHQPQHF | TGTGCCAGCAGCTTAGAAAGGAGGGTGGCCCATCAGCCCCAGCATTTT
TRBJ2-5 | TRBV7-2 | many | 17 | TRBD2 | CASSLGRRGGGQETQYF | TGTGCCAGCAGCTTAGGACGGCGGGGGGGCGGCCAAGAGACCCAGTACTTC
TRBJ2-5 | TRBV18 | few | 13 | . | CASSPRYQETQYF | TGTGCCAGCTCACCACGATACCAAGAGACCCAGTACTTC
TRBJ1-1 | TRBV12-3/TRBV12-4 | few | 14 | . | CASSFRTLNTEAFF | TGTGCCAGCAGTTTCCGGACCCTGAACACTGAAGCTTTCTTT
TRBJ2-5 | TRBV7-9 | few | 12 | TRBD1 | CSTGVYQETQYF | TGCTCGACAGGGGTGTACCAAGAGACCCAGTACTTC